This T cell receptor beta chain was documented in a study of OX40 agonist ivuxolimab in advanced cancers. Some background on the complete study: Ivuxolimab was an agonistic, fully human IgG2 monoclonal antibody directed against OX40 (CD134), a costimulatory receptor. The paper reports the monotherapy dose-escalation portion (N = 52 patients) of the phase I ivuxolimab trial. Of the approximately 54 dose-escalation patients, hepatocellular carcinoma was present in about 20, melanoma in approximately 15, renal cell carcinoma in 9 and head and neck cancer in 9. Prior anti-PD-1, anti-PD-L1 or anti-CTLA-4 therapy was permitted, and 40% of dose-escalation patients had received checkpoint inhibitors. Intravenous ivuxolimab was administered to patients every 2 weeks at six dose levels: 0.01, 0.1, 0.3, 1.5, 3 and 10 mg/kg. Peripheral TCRbeta sequencing was intended to test whether TCR sequence diversity was altered and clonal T-cell expansion was caused by ivuxolimab. A male proportion of around 83% and a mean age of 60 years, ranging from roughly 23 to 79, were recorded for the dose-escalation cohort. Partial responses were achieved by three dose-escalation patients, of whom one had hepatocellular carcinoma and two had cutaneous melanoma.

General study outcomes and caveats: After ivuxolimab, expanded clones were on average more numerous among CD8+ T cells than among CD4+ T cells. The antigen specificity of the clonally expanded peripheral T cells was not determined. Partial responders in the 0.1-3.0 mg/kg groups had among the lowest normalized peripheral clonal expansion, especially among CD8+ T cells. Low levels of normalized T-cell clonal expansion were also seen in some patients who did not respond. At doses from 0.1 to 3.0 mg/kg, clonal expansion was seen in both CD4+ and CD8+ blood T cells between baseline and week 6.

A note on this clone: Its antigen is unknown. Base qualities are missing; no much larger clone stands one base away.

Unmatched junction bases come to 11, with V trimmed by 5 bases and J by 5 bases. From a lookup of the germline V gene (reference sequence), CDR1 and CDR2 are SEHNR and FQNEAQ. The CDR3 holds 16 amino acids from the cysteine to the phenylalanine. Here the CDR3 DNA is all that survives: 48 bases in frame from base 1. To sequence the TCRbeta CDR3 region, genomic DNA was isolated from the sorted cells. TCRbeta CDR3 regions were sequenced using the immunoSEQ Assay. As stored in TCRdb, this immuneACCESS dataset retains in-frame rearrangements with V and J assigned. A fraction of the clones does not appear; measured against another copy, unresolved V genes explain less than half of the discrepancy, and the remainder lacks a known reason. A total of 86,000 or so clones appear in this sample, roughly 93% of them only once. 2.5% to 3% of the sample rests with the top ten. Patients with autoimmune disease history or receiving systemic immunosuppression were excluded from the trial. Peripheral blood for TCR sequencing was collected from all dose cohorts at baseline, on cycle 4 day 1, and on cycle 7 day 1. Samples came from an open-label, multicenter, first-in-human phase I dose-escalation trial of ivuxolimab. Adults with locally advanced or metastatic melanoma, renal cell, hepatocellular, or head and neck squamous cell carcinoma were enrolled in the trial. Before TCR sequencing, CD4+ T cells and CD8+ T cells were sorted from peripheral blood as separate populations.

The chain couples TRBV7-9 to TRBJ2-2; TRBD1 aligns with 7 central bases. Sequences were derived from CD4+ or CD8+ T cells sorted from blood, sampled in a trial of the OX40 agonist ivuxolimab. This clonotype was obtained from an adult with an advanced solid tumor such as melanoma, head and neck, liver or kidney cancer. The nucleotide sequence is TGTGCCAGCAGCCTAACCCGGGACAGCGTTACCGGGGAGCTGTTTTTT. Translated, it gives CASSLTRDSVTGELFF.